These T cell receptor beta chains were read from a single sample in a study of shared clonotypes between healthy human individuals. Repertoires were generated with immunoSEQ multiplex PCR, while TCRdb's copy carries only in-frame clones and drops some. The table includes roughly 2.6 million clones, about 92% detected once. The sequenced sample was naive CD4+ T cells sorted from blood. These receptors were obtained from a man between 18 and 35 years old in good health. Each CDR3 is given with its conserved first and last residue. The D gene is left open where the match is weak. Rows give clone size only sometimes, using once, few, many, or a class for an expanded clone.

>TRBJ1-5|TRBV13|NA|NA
CASSLGADNQPQHF
TGTGCCAGCAGCTTAGGGGCAGACAATCAGCCCCAGCATTTT
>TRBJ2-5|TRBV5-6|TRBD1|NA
CASSFQGARETQYF
TGTGCCAGCAGCTTCCAGGGGGCAAGAGAGACCCAGTACTTC
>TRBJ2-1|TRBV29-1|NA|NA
CSVEDSPHRVLGYNEQFF
TGCAGCGTTGAAGATTCCCCCCATCGCGTGTTGGGTTACAATGAGCAGTTCTTC
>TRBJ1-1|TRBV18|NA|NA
CASSQGVNTEAFF
TGTGCCAGCTCACAAGGGGTGAACACTGAAGCTTTCTTT
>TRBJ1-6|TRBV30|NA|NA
CAWSVRGSREALHF
TGTGCCTGGAGTGTAAGGGGGTCTCGGGAGGCCCTCCACTTT
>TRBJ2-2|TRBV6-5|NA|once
CASSNGGPYTGELFF
TGTGCCAGCAGCAACGGGGGGCCTTACACCGGGGAGCTGTTTTTT
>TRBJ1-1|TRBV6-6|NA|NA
CASKTDLNTEAFF
TGTGCCAGCAAGACGGACCTGAACACTGAAGCTTTCTTT
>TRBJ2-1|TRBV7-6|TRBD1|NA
CASSLAGGQSSYNEQFF
TGTGCCAGCAGCTTAGCAGGGGGACAGAGCTCTTACAATGAGCAGTTCTTC
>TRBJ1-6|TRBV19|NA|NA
CASSILGTDSPLHF
TGTGCCAGTAGTATTCTCGGGACCGATTCACCCCTCCACTTT
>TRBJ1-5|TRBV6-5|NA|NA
CASSNTGNHQPQHF
TGTGCCAGCAGCAATACAGGGAACCATCAGCCCCAGCATTTT
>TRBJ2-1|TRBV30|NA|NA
CAGGSSYNEQFF
TGTGCCGGGGGGAGCTCCTACAATGAGCAGTTCTTC
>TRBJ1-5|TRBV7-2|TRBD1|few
CASSPTGGNQPQHF
TGTGCCAGCAGCCCCACAGGGGGCAATCAGCCCCAGCATTTT
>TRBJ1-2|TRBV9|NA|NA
CASSLGQRDGYTF
TGTGCCAGCAGCTTAGGACAGCGGGATGGCTACACCTTC
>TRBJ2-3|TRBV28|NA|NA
CASSRALPSYTQYF
TGTGCCAGCAGCCGTGCGTTGCCTTCCTATACGCAGTATTTT
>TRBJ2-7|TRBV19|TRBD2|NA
CASSYLAGSSYEQYF
TGTGCCAGTAGTTATCTAGCGGGGAGCTCCTACGAGCAGTACTTC
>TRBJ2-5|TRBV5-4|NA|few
CASSLEREETQYF
TGTGCCAGCAGCTTGGAGAGGGAAGAGACCCAGTACTTC
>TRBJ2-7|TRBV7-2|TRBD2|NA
CASSLGVAGGIEQYF
TGTGCCAGCAGCTTAGGGGTAGCGGGAGGGATCGAGCAGTACTTC
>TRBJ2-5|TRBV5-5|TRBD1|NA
CASSNGQAPFRETQYF
TGTGCCAGCAGCAACGGACAGGCACCCTTCCGGGAGACCCAGTACTTC
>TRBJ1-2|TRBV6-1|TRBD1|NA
CASRTGQVYGYTF
TGTGCCAGCAGAACCGGACAGGTCTATGGCTACACCTTC
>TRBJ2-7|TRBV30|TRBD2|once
CAGRTSGSPYEQYF
TGTGCCGGGCGGACTAGCGGGAGCCCCTACGAGCAGTACTTC
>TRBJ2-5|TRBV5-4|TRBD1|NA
CASSKRGQGMIETQYF
TGTGCCAGCAGCAAAAGAGGACAGGGGATGATAGAGACCCAGTACTTC
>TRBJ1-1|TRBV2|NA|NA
CASSEALGQGMRKDTEAFF
TGTGCCAGCAGTGAAGCGCTAGGGCAGGGAATGAGAAAGGACACTGAAGCTTTCTTT
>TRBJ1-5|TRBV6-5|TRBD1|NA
CASRGQGGGNQPQHF
TGTGCCAGCAGAGGACAGGGCGGTGGCAATCAGCCCCAGCATTTT
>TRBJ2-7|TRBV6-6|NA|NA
CASTLEGKTANEQYF
TGTGCCAGCACCCTCGAAGGGAAAACGGCGAACGAGCAGTACTTC
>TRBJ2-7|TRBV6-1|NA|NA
CASSEVDGGYEQYF
TGTGCCAGCAGTGAAGTTGATGGAGGCTACGAGCAGTACTTC
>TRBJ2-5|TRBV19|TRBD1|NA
CASGQGKETQYF
TGTGCCTCGGGACAGGGTAAAGAGACCCAGTACTTC
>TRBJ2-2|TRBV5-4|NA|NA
CASSLEGRAGELFF
TGTGCCAGCAGCTTAGAGGGAAGGGCCGGGGAGCTGTTTTTT
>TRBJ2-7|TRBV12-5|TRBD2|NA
CASGRANSGTYEQYF
TGTGCTAGTGGCCGGGCGAATAGCGGGACCTACGAGCAGTACTTC
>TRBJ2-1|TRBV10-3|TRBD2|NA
CAIKAGGSYNEQFF
TGTGCCATCAAGGCGGGAGGGTCCTACAATGAGCAGTTCTTC
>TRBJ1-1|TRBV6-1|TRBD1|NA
CASRGLGTVNTEAFF
TGTGCCAGCAGGGGGCTGGGGACAGTGAACACTGAAGCTTTCTTT
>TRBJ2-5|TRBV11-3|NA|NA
CASSLRTEETQYF
TGTGCCAGCAGCCTACGGACAGAAGAGACCCAGTACTTC
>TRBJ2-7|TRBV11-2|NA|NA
CASSLHPEQYF
TGTGCCAGCAGCCTCCATCCCGAGCAGTACTTC
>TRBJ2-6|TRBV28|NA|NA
CASKRNGANVLTF
TGTGCCAGCAAGAGGAATGGGGCCAACGTCCTGACTTTC
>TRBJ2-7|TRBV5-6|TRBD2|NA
CASKLAGGHEQYF
TGTGCCAGTAAACTAGCGGGAGGCCACGAGCAGTACTTC
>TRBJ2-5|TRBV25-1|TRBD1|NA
CASSLTGLGTQYF
TGTGCCAGCAGTTTGACAGGGTTGGGGACCCAGTACTTC
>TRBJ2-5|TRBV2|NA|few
CASSEFETQYF
TGTGCCAGCAGTGAATTTGAGACCCAGTACTTC
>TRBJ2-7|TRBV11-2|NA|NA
CASSSMAPGRAYEQYF
TGTGCCAGCAGCTCCATGGCCCCTGGAAGGGCCTACGAGCAGTACTTC
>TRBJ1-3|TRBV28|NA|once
CASSSEGLGVGNTIYF
TGTGCCAGCAGTTCCGAGGGGCTCGGGGTGGGAAACACCATATATTTT
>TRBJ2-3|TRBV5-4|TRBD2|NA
CASSLAGKAGGRTDTQYF
TGTGCCAGCAGCTTGGCCGGGAAAGCGGGGGGTCGCACAGATACGCAGTATTTT
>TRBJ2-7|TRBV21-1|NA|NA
CASSPTRGALYYEQYF
TGTGCCAGCAGCCCCACGCGAGGGGCCCTCTACTACGAGCAGTACTTC
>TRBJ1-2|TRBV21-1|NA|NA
CASSPRGRGGYTF
TGTGCCAGCAGCCCCCGGGGTCGGGGTGGCTACACCTTC
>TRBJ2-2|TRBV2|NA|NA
CASSFQWTENTGELFF
TGTGCCAGCAGTTTCCAATGGACGGAGAACACCGGGGAGCTGTTTTTT
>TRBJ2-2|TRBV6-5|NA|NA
CASMRDGATGELFF
TGTGCCAGCATGAGGGACGGGGCCACCGGGGAGCTGTTTTTT
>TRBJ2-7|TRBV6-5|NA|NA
CASSYIGTYEQYF
TGTGCCAGCAGTTATATTGGAACCTACGAGCAGTACTTC
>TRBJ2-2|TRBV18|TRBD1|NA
CASSPQRTGGRIGELFF
TGTGCCAGCTCACCACAGCGGACAGGGGGACGTATCGGGGAGCTGTTTTTT
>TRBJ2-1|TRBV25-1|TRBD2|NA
CASSEASGNEQFF
TGTGCCAGCAGTGAGGCTAGCGGGAATGAGCAGTTCTTC
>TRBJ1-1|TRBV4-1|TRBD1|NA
CASSQDRTGGASWDTEAFF
TGCGCCAGCAGCCAAGATCGAACAGGGGGCGCGTCATGGGATACTGAAGCTTTCTTT
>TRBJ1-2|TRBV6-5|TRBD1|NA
CASSYPGQGYYGYTF
TGTGCCAGCAGTTATCCAGGACAGGGATACTATGGCTACACCTTC
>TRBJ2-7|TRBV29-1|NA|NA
CSVELVGEQYF
TGCAGCGTTGAATTGGTTGGCGAGCAGTACTTC
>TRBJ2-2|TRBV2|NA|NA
CASSQLNTGELFF
TGTGCCAGCAGTCAGCTTAACACCGGGGAGCTGTTTTTT